This entry lists 25 T cell receptor beta chains sequenced from one sample in a study of cytomegalovirus exposure and HLA in healthy donors. 60 Vbeta and 13 Jbeta primers were used in PCR. Clones were sequenced by immunoSEQ multiplex PCR, and TCRdb holds only the in-frame ones, with some missing. The sample has over 120,000 clones; 80% are singletons. The sample taken for sequencing was PBMCs. The receptors derive from a man aged 45-60 years in good health and CMV-seronegative.

J is TRBJ2-3 and V is TRBV5-6; D possibly corresponds to TRBD2 (6 bases). CDR1 and CDR2 (germline): SGHDT, YYEEEE. V dropped 3 bases and J dropped 6 bases, with 17 bases sitting between them. This CDR3 has 15 amino acids. The CDR3 sequence: CASSSSGLGGDTQYF. As DNA, the CDR3 is TGTGCCAGCAGCTCCTCGGGACTCGGGGGTGATACGCAGTATTTT.

Note on this clone: The sample contains more than one DNA sequence encoding this CDR3. The CDR3 reads CASSLDRGSYEQYF. In DNA, the CDR3 is TGTGCCAGCAGCTTAGATCGAGGTTCCTACGAGCAGTACTTC. This rearrangement joins TRBV11-2 to TRBJ2-7; the D is unclear. The V gene's germline CDR1 is SGHAT and CDR2 FQNNGV. V was shortened by 0 bases and J by 1 base, with 7 bases between the two germline ends. The CDR3 extends over 14 amino acids.

This chain connects TRBV11-2 to TRBJ1-2; tentatively, D is TRBD1 (5 bases). Trimming removed 1 base from V and 5 bases from J, with 14 bases in between. CDR1 SGHAT and CDR2 FQNNGV come from the germline V gene. The CDR3 contains 15 residues. The CDR3 region has the DNA TGTGCCAGCAGCTTAGTCGGGGCGGGAGGATATGGCTACACCTTC. As protein: CASSLVGAGGYGYTF.

The J gene is TRBJ1-4, the V gene TRBV5-1; 8 nucleotides line up with TRBD1. V was pared by 5 bases and J by 1 base, with 10 bases of the junction left unmatched. Germline V gene sequence: CDR1 SGHRS, CDR2 YFSETQ. The CDR3 totals 17 residues. The DNA of the CDR3 is TGCGCCAGCAGAGGCGCAGGGGGCGGTTTAACTAATGAAAAACTGTTTTTT. Protein: CASRGAGGGLTNEKLFF.

This sequence joins TRBV27 and TRBJ1-3; D possibly corresponds to TRBD1 (5 bases). The V gene's germline CDR1 is MNHEY and CDR2 SMNVEV (reference sequence). V was shortened by 7 bases and J by 2 bases, with 15 bases between the two germline ends. This CDR3 is built from 15 residues. The CDR3 loop is CASMLWGGPGNTIYF. The CDR3 region has the DNA TGTGCCAGCATGCTCTGGGGGGGACCTGGAAACACCATATATTTT.

This clone was seen only a few times. The chain recombines TRBV20-1 with TRBJ2-7, with 7 bases that match TRBD1. This CDR3 spans 11 amino acids. Germline assignment: CDR1 DFQATT and CDR2 SNEGSKA (reference sequence). V lost 6 bases, J lost 3 bases, and 2 bases stayed unmatched. The chain's CDR3 is CSAGTVYEQYF. In nucleotides, the CDR3 is TGCAGTGCCGGGACAGTCTACGAGCAGTACTTC.

Of note for this clone: The conserved closing phenylalanine or tryptophan is absent in this CDR3, likely reflecting a read error. The DNA is omitted, as the CDR3 cannot be located on it reliably, and the CDR3 follows TCRdb's listing. The chain links TRBV2 to TRBJ2-7; TRBD2, the table's D call, lacks a check against the DNA. The CDR3 adds up to 11 amino acids, both ends counted. Germline loops: CDR1 SNHLY, CDR2 FYNNEI. The CDR3 spells CASSETAVPRL.

The chain links TRBV6-5 to TRBJ2-3; tentatively, D is TRBD2 (6 bases). V gave up 0 bases and J gave up 4 bases, with 14 bases separating them. The CDR3 runs 16 residues. Germline-derived CDR1 and CDR2 are MNHEY and SVGAGI. The CDR3 nucleotides are TGTGCCAGCAGTTACTCGAGTGGGAGGCGGGCAGATACGCAGTATTTT. It is translated as CASSYSSGRRADTQYF.

For this clone: Its ends do not fully match the called genes, so a read error is possible. The V call is TRBV19, the J call TRBJ2-3, with TRBD2 matching 14 bases. The CDR3 loop spans 19 amino acids. CDR1 is LNHDA and CDR2 is SQIVND in the germline V gene (reference sequence). The CDR3 sequence: CASSGRIGTSGSSKDTQYF. The DNA for the CDR3 is TGTGCCAGTAGCGGGCGGATCGGGACTAGCGGGAGTAGCAAAGATACGCAGTATTTT.

The V and J genes are TRBV18 and TRBJ1-3; D remains ambiguous. Per the germline V gene, CDR1 is KGHSH and CDR2 is LQKENI. This CDR3 spans 15 amino acids. Trimming took 0 bases from V and 0 from J, leaving 6 bases between them. The CDR3 region is CASSPPSLSGNTIYF. CDR3 nucleotide sequence: TGTGCCAGCTCACCACCGTCTCTCTCTGGAAACACCATATATTTT.

The chain uses TRBV18 and TRBJ1-2; D gene uncertain. With 0 bases removed from V and 6 bases from J, the gap between germline ends came to 14 bases. This CDR3 region has 15 residues. The germline gives CDR1 KGHSH, CDR2 LQKENI. CDR3: CASSPPSISYDGYTF. The CDR3 region has the DNA TGTGCCAGCTCACCACCGAGTATTTCTTATGATGGCTACACCTTC.

This chain links TRBV9 with TRBJ2-6, with a weak D call TRBD1 (6 bases). Trimming pared 0 bases from V and 2 bases from J, leaving 12 bases between. From germline, CDR1 is SGDLS and CDR2 YYNGEE. CDR3 length: 17 residues. CDR3 amino acids: CASSVAGARPGANVLTF. In DNA form, the CDR3 reads TGTGCCAGCAGCGTAGCAGGGGCGAGGCCTGGGGCCAACGTCCTGACTTTC.

The CDR3 protein is CAWSVPSAGGPVVRRQYF. The DNA for the CDR3 is TGTGCCTGGAGTGTACCTTCGGCGGGAGGGCCGGTAGTCAGGAGGCAGTACTTC. The rearrangement uses TRBV30 and TRBJ2-7; 9 bases align to TRBD2. Germline V gene lookup returns CDR1 GTSNPN and CDR2 SVGIG (reference sequence). The length of the CDR3 is 18 residues. With 0 bases clipped from V and 9 bases from J, the junction kept 21 bases outside the gene matches. Using reference TRBV30 and TRBJ2-7 for the parts outside the CDR3, the full variable domain is SQTIHQWPATLVQPVGSPLSLECTVEGTSNPNLYWYRQAAGRGLQLLFYSVGIGQISSEVPQNLSASRPQDRQFILSSKKLLLSDSGFYLCAWSVPSAGGPVVRRQYFGPGTRLTVT.

The genes are TRBV9 and TRBJ1-1, with 9 nucleotides matching TRBD1. V shed 3 bases, J shed 5 bases, and the junction held 8 bases outside the gene matches. CDR1 and CDR2 from the germline V gene are SGDLS and YYNGEE. CDR3 size: 15 residues. CDR3 loop: CASSAPGTGRTEAFF. The CDR3 DNA reads TGTGCCAGCAGCGCTCCCGGGACAGGGCGGACTGAAGCTTTCTTT.

This clone was detected only a few times. The gene calls are TRBV30 and TRBJ1-1; D perhaps matches TRBD1 (5 bases). This CDR3 has 14 amino acids. Germline V gene lookup returns CDR1 GTSNPN and CDR2 SVGIG (reference sequence). The V and J ends lost 2 bases and 6 bases respectively, with 16 bases between them. Here the CDR3 DNA reads TGTGCCTGGAGTCCGGGACTTTCGAGCCCTGAAGCTTTCTTT. This sequence encodes CAWSPGLSSPEAFF. The full variable domain, its missing parts supplied by reference TRBV30 and TRBJ1-1, is SQTIHQWPATLVQPVGSPLSLECTVEGTSNPNLYWYRQAAGRGLQLLFYSVGIGQISSEVPQNLSASRPQDRQFILSSKKLLLSDSGFYLCAWSPGLSSPEAFFGQGTRLTVV.

This clone appeared a single time. The chain employs TRBV4-1 and TRBJ1-1, with 11 bases that match TRBD1. Germline V gene data show CDR1 as MGHRA and CDR2 as YSYEKL. Trimming cost V 6 bases and J 0 bases; bases outside gene matches: 6. This CDR3 is built from 16 residues. This CDR3 reads CASRRDRGTMNTEAFF. In DNA form, the CDR3 reads TGCGCCAGCAGAAGGGACAGGGGGACTATGAACACTGAAGCTTTCTTT.

The rearrangement uses TRBV15 and TRBJ1-5; D gene unclear. CDR1 and CDR2 (germline): LNHNV, YYDKDF (reference sequence). This CDR3 region has 13 residues. V was clipped by 4 bases and J by 5 bases, with 9 bases between them. CDR3 residues: CATSNSQHQPQHF. CDR3 DNA sequence: TGTGCCACCAGCAACAGCCAGCATCAGCCCCAGCATTTT.

Concerning this clone itself: One end of the junction does not line up with germline, which may come from a read error. This sequence joins TRBV5-4 and TRBJ2-3, with a tentative D call TRBD1 (7 bases). The germline CDR1 and CDR2 sequences are SGHNT and YYREEE (reference sequence). This CDR3 region has 14 residues. CDR3 protein: CARSRQGGSDTQYF. The CDR3 nucleotides are TGTGCCCGCAGCAGGCAGGGGGGATCAGATACGCAGTATTTT.

The CDR3 protein is CASRDNRNGQPQHF. The DNA for the CDR3 is TGTGCCAGCAGGGATAACAGGAACGGTCAGCCCCAGCATTTT. This rearrangement joins TRBV28 to TRBJ1-5; TRBD1 might be the D (5 bases). This CDR3 contains 14 residues. V was trimmed by 6 bases and J by 6 bases, leaving 15 bases between them. Germline lookup yields CDR1 MDHEN and CDR2 SYDVKM. Full variable domain (rest looked up from reference TRBV28 and TRBJ1-5): DVKVTQSSRYLVKRTGEKVFLECVQDMDHENMFWYRQDPGLGLRLIYFSYDVKMKEKGDIPEGYSVSREKKERFSLILESASTNQTSMYLCASRDNRNGQPQHFGDGTRLSIL.

This clone appeared once. This chain joins TRBV19 and TRBJ1-5, with 7 bases lining up with TRBD1. Germline V CDR1 and CDR2: LNHDA, SQIVND (reference sequence). V trimming: 6 bases; J trimming: 6 bases; junction bases outside the gene matches: 5. The CDR3 is 13 amino acids. CDR3 sequence: CASRAGGGQPQHF. CDR3 nucleotides: TGTGCCAGTAGAGCAGGGGGTGGTCAGCCCCAGCATTTT.

J is TRBJ2-1 and V is TRBV28; TRBD2 matches 7 bases. V gave up 2 bases and J gave up 0 bases; unmatched junction bases: 1. From germline, CDR1 is MDHEN and CDR2 SYDVKM. There are 15 residues in the CDR3. CDR3 in DNA: TGTGCCAGCAGTTTAGGGGGGGGCTCCTACAATGAGCAGTTCTTC. Translation gives CASSLGGGSYNEQFF. Complete variable domain (other parts from reference TRBV28 and TRBJ2-1): DVKVTQSSRYLVKRTGEKVFLECVQDMDHENMFWYRQDPGLGLRLIYFSYDVKMKEKGDIPEGYSVSREKKERFSLILESASTNQTSMYLCASSLGGGSYNEQFFGPGTRLTVL.

The chain couples TRBV6-5 to TRBJ2-7, with 11 nucleotides matching TRBD1. The V gene end was trimmed by 6 bases and the J gene end by 5 bases; junction bases not matched to a gene: 6. The CDR3 totals 14 residues. Germline-derived CDR1 and CDR2 are MNHEY and SVGAGI. CDR3 protein: CASSTGTGGHEQYF. DNA of the CDR3: TGTGCCAGCAGCACCGGGACAGGGGGTCACGAGCAGTACTTC.

The genes are TRBV5-1 and TRBJ2-2, with 7 bases lining up with TRBD1. The V segment lost 4 bases and the J segment 0 bases; nucleotides outside the gene matches: 6. The length of the CDR3 is 16 residues. Germline V lookup: CDR1 SGHRS, CDR2 YFSETQ. The CDR3 protein is CASSIYGTANTGELFF. CDR3 bases: TGCGCCAGCAGCATCTACGGGACAGCGAACACCGGGGAGCTGTTTTTT.

Points on this clone: Sequence at one end of the junction differs from germline and may be a read error. This chain links TRBV5-4 with TRBJ1-1; TRBD1 might be the D (6 bases). This CDR3 spans 14 amino acids. The V gene's germline CDR1 is SGHNT and CDR2 YYREEE (reference sequence). The CDR3 bases are TGTGCCAGTACTAGGACAGACATGAACACTGAAACTTTCTTT. Translation: CASTRTDMNTETFF.

The chain carries TRBV6-6 and TRBJ2-3; D gene unclear. The CDR3 totals 14 residues. From germline, CDR1 is MNHNY and CDR2 SVGAGI (reference sequence). V was clipped by 2 bases and J by 1 base, with 7 bases between them. The CDR3 loop reads CASSYVEGTDTQYF. For the CDR3, the DNA is TGTGCCAGCAGTTACGTCGAGGGCACAGATACGCAGTATTTT.